These 27 T cell receptor beta chains were sequenced from one sample in a study of cytotoxic CD8 clonotypes in ibrutinib-treated CLL. TCRdb's table, derived via immunoSEQ multiplex PCR, lists solely in-frame clones and lacks some. The sample lists fewer than 70,000 clones, roughly 71% occurring once. This sample comprised PBMCs, obtained after 12 months of ibrutinib treatment. These receptors were collected from a human donor with chronic lymphocytic leukemia.

V usage is TRBV5-1 and J usage is TRBJ2-3, with 11 positions matching TRBD2. V lost 3 bases, J lost 2 bases, and 5 bases stayed unmatched. Germline CDR1 SGHRS, CDR2 YFSETQ. The CDR3 loop spans 16 amino acids. The CDR3, as DNA: TGCGCCAGCAGCTATAGACTAGCGGGATACACAGATACGCAGTATTTT. Translation: CASSYRLAGYTDTQYF.

This clone has only one observation. The V gene is TRBV18, the J gene TRBJ1-2; weak D call: TRBD1 (6 bases). Germline loops: CDR1 KGHSH, CDR2 LQKENI. V lost 4 bases and J lost 8, with 17 bases in between. The CDR3 extends over 14 amino acids. In DNA, the CDR3 is TGTGCCAGCTCACACATGGGACATGAGGGAGGCTACACCTTC. Translating gives CASSHMGHEGGYTF.

V gene TRBV7-2 combines with J gene TRBJ1-2, with D unresolved. The CDR3 spans 14 residues. Trimming took off 2 bases at V and 5 bases at J, with 12 bases between the two ends. Germline-derived CDR1 and CDR2 are SGHTA and FQGNSA. The CDR3 DNA reads TGTGCCAGCAGCTTAATCAGTAAATCGTATGGCTACACCTTC. Encoded protein: CASSLISKSYGYTF.

The J gene is TRBJ2-7, the V gene TRBV4-1, with 9 positions matching TRBD2. Germline V gives CDR1 MGHRA, CDR2 YSYEKL. The J segment lost 3 bases and the V segment lost 1 base, leaving 7 bases of the junction unmatched. This CDR3 is 16 amino acids long. CDR3 protein: CASSQVPSGTVYEQYF. Written as DNA, the CDR3 is TGCGCCAGCAGCCAAGTTCCTAGCGGGACGGTCTACGAGCAGTACTTC.

The chain has TRBV30 and TRBJ2-5; D ambiguous. Germline assignment: CDR1 GTSNPN and CDR2 SVGIG (reference sequence). Trimming shortened V by 0 bases and J by 1 base, and 6 bases separated the two germline ends. The CDR3 contains 13 residues. For the CDR3, the DNA is TGTGCCTGGAGTGTAGAGACCCAAGAGACCCAGTACTTC. Translating it yields CAWSVETQETQYF.

This chain connects TRBV15 to TRBJ2-2; D remains ambiguous. V was clipped by 0 bases and J by 1 base, with 0 bases between them. The CDR3 is made up of 13 amino acids. The germline gives CDR1 LNHNV, CDR2 YYDKDF (reference sequence). Written as DNA, the CDR3 is TGTGCCACCAGCAGAGAGAACACCGGGGAGCTGTTTTTT. Residues: CATSRENTGELFF.

The chain is built from TRBV11-2 and TRBJ2-3; D is unclear. The CDR3 has 11 residues. CDR1 is SGHAT and CDR2 is FQNNGV in the germline V gene. Trimming left V 5 bases short and J 6 bases short, with 6 bases between. The CDR3 here is CASSPLDTQYF. The CDR3 nucleotides are TGTGCCAGCAGCCCCCTGGATACGCAGTATTTT.

In its sample, this clone was seen a few times. V and J are TRBV5-1 and TRBJ2-7; D may be TRBD1 or TRBD2 (5 bases each). Germline assignment: CDR1 SGHRS and CDR2 YFSETQ. The CDR3 spans 15 residues. The V and J ends lost 0 bases and 6 bases respectively, with 16 bases between them. CDR3 nucleotides: TGCGCCAGCAGCTTGGTATTCCAACCGAGGGGCGAGCAGTACTTC. Protein product: CASSLVFQPRGEQYF.

Here the CDR3 DNA reads TGTGCCAGCAATACAGGCTTCTACGAGCAGTACTTC. Translating gives CASNTGFYEQYF. The chain couples TRBV2 to TRBJ2-7, with D possibly TRBD1 on 5 matching bases. Germline V gene lookup returns CDR1 SNHLY and CDR2 FYNNEI. The V end was cut by 7 bases, the J end by 3 bases, with 10 bases between. This CDR3 has 12 residues.

The chain links TRBV6-1 to TRBJ2-7; D tentatively reads TRBD1 or TRBD2 (5 bases each). Germline CDR1 MNHNS, CDR2 SASEGT. CDR3 length equals 14 residues. V was pared by 10 bases and J by 0 bases, with 16 bases between. The CDR3 region has the DNA TGTGCCACATTCGACGGGACCAGCTCCTACGAGCAGTACTTC. This gives the protein CATFDGTSSYEQYF.

The chain combines TRBV4-2 with TRBJ2-7; 9 nucleotides line up with TRBD2. The length of the CDR3 is 16 residues. V lost 4 bases, J lost 3 bases, and 10 bases stayed unmatched. Germline V gives CDR1 LGHNA, CDR2 YNFKEQ. The chain's CDR3 is CASSRTGLADRYEQYF. The DNA for the CDR3 is TGTGCCAGCAGCCGTACGGGACTAGCTGACCGCTACGAGCAGTACTTC.

J is TRBJ1-1 and V is TRBV5-5; perhaps TRBD1 as D (6 bases). The germline CDR1 and CDR2 sequences are SGHKS and YYEKEE (reference sequence). CDR3 length: 12 amino acids. The V end was cut by 3 bases, the J end by 6 bases, with 9 bases between. The CDR3 reads CASSSRGAEAFF. Written as DNA, the CDR3 is TGTGCCAGCAGCTCAAGGGGGGCTGAAGCTTTCTTT.

This chain uses TRBV9 with TRBJ2-1; 7 bases line up with TRBD2. This CDR3 is built from 18 residues. With 0 bases clipped from V and 1 base from J, the junction kept 10 bases outside the gene matches. Germline-derived CDR1 and CDR2 are SGDLS and YYNGEE. The CDR3 DNA reads as TGTGCCAGCAGCGTAGGAGTCGGGGAGGGGAGGTCCTACAATGAGCAGTTCTTC. Translating it yields CASSVGVGEGRSYNEQFF.

The chain is built from TRBV7-2 and TRBJ2-5, with D perhaps given as TRBD1 or TRBD2 (7 bases each). This CDR3 has 14 amino acids. Per the germline V gene, CDR1 is SGHTA and CDR2 is FQGNSA. V lost 5 bases to trimming and J lost 6 bases, with 16 bases between them. The CDR3 region has the DNA TGTGCCAGCAGCCCCAGGGGGGGCGTCCAGACCCAGTACTTC. Translating gives CASSPRGGVQTQYF.

The rearrangement joins TRBV25-1 to TRBJ1-1; D perhaps matches TRBD1 (6 bases). CDR3 size: 15 residues. V was cut by 5 bases and J by 3 bases, with 16 bases left in between. The germline V gene encodes CDR1 MGHDK and CDR2 SYGVNS. CDR3 nucleotide sequence: TGTGCCAGCAGTCCAAGAGGCTACAGGGACACTGAAGCTTTCTTT. It translates to CASSPRGYRDTEAFF.

This sequence joins TRBV19 and TRBJ2-7; D remains ambiguous. The V end was cut by 9 bases, the J end by 0 bases, with 15 bases between. Germline V CDR1 and CDR2: LNHDA, SQIVND (reference sequence). This CDR3 has 14 residues. For the CDR3, the DNA is TGTGCCAGCACGAGGAGTAGTAGCTCCTACGAGCAGTACTTC. Its protein is CASTRSSSSYEQYF.

This clone was recorded a few times. J is TRBJ2-5 and V is TRBV20-1; the D gene is possibly TRBD2 (5 bases). Germline-derived CDR1 and CDR2 are DFQATT and SNEGSKA (reference sequence). The CDR3 contains 11 residues. The CDR3 spells CSAIEGETQYF. The CDR3 coding sequence is TGCAGCGCCATAGAGGGAGAGACCCAGTACTTC.

The chain joins TRBV6-5 to TRBJ1-2, with 9 bases fitting TRBD1. CDR1 and CDR2 (germline): MNHEY, SVGAGI. V lost 7 bases, J lost 8 bases, and 11 bases stayed unmatched. The CDR3 extends over 14 amino acids. DNA for the CDR3: TGTGCCAGCATTCCGGGACAGGGTCGGTACGGCTACACCTTC. Its translation: CASIPGQGRYGYTF.

This chain links TRBV19 with TRBJ1-5; tentative D call: TRBD1 (5 bases). The CDR3 contains 17 residues. Germline V gives CDR1 LNHDA, CDR2 SQIVND (reference sequence). Between the trimmed V and J ends, which lost 5 bases and 3 bases, there was a span of 20 bases. The CDR3, as DNA: TGTGCCAGTAGTTCGGGACGCCTCCTGGCCCTCAATCAGCCCCAGCATTTT. Protein: CASSSGRLLALNQPQHF. The full variable domain, its missing parts supplied by reference TRBV19 and TRBJ1-5, is DGGITQSPKYLFRKEGQNVTLSCEQNLNHDAMYWYRQDPGQGLRLIYYSQIVNDFQKGDIAEGYSVSREKKESFPLTVTSAQKNPTAFYLCASSSGRLLALNQPQHFGDGTRLSIL.

The J gene is TRBJ1-1, the V gene TRBV28, with 9 nucleotides matching TRBD1. The germline V gene has CDR1 MDHEN and CDR2 SYDVKM. The V and J ends lost 5 bases and 1 base, in that order; junction bases with no gene match: 8. The CDR3 spans 16 residues. CDR3 residues: CASSPRRTGANTEAFF. CDR3 nucleotide sequence: TGTGCCAGCAGTCCCCGACGGACAGGGGCGAACACTGAAGCTTTCTTT.

The CDR3 reads CSVVRFRAGGPGDNEQFF. CDR3 coding DNA: TGCAGCGTTGTAAGGTTTCGAGCGGGAGGGCCCGGCGACAATGAGCAGTTCTTC. This chain connects TRBV29-1 to TRBJ2-1; TRBD2 matches 10 bases. Germline V gives CDR1 SQVTM, CDR2 ANQGSEA. The trim removed 4 bases at V and 5 bases at J, leaving 17 bases unmatched. This CDR3 spans 18 amino acids.

V gene TRBV28 combines with J gene TRBJ1-5; 7 nucleotides line up with TRBD1. The germline V gene has CDR1 MDHEN and CDR2 SYDVKM. With 6 bases clipped from V and 3 bases from J, the junction kept 11 bases outside the gene matches. The CDR3 extends over 16 amino acids. CDR3 loop: CASRSGGFVINQPQHF. The CDR3, as DNA: TGTGCCAGCAGATCAGGGGGATTCGTGATCAATCAGCCCCAGCATTTT.

This clone turned up a few times. V gene TRBV6-1 combines with J gene TRBJ1-2; no clear D gene. Looked up from germline, CDR1 is MNHNS and CDR2 is SASEGT. The V and J ends lost 3 bases and 5 bases respectively, with 13 bases between them. The CDR3 runs 14 residues. CDR3 in amino acids: CASSDQLPRYGYTF. The CDR3 coding sequence is TGTGCCAGCAGTGACCAACTCCCTCGTTATGGCTACACCTTC.

The chain recombines TRBV11-2 with TRBJ1-3; D is perhaps TRBD1 (6 bases). From germline, CDR1 is SGHAT and CDR2 FQNNGV. Trimming left V 3 bases short and J 4 bases short, with 13 bases between. The CDR3 runs to 15 residues. The CDR3 nucleotides read TGTGCCAGCAGCTTGCAGGGGACGGCAGGAAACACCATATATTTT. Translation: CASSLQGTAGNTIYF.

The count of this clone is one. The chain links TRBV11-1 to TRBJ1-1; maybe TRBD1 (5 bases). The germline V gene has CDR1 SGHAT and CDR2 FQDESV (reference sequence). The CDR3 length is 14 residues. V lost 1 base to trimming and J lost 5 bases, with 11 bases between them. CDR3 residues: CASSLGGGDTEAFF. The DNA of the CDR3 is TGTGCCAGCAGCTTAGGGGGAGGGGATACTGAAGCTTTCTTT.

The chain recombines TRBV6-5 with TRBJ1-5; D call uncertain. V was trimmed by 2 bases and J by 5 bases, leaving 7 bases between them. This CDR3 region has 13 residues. Germline-derived CDR1 and CDR2 are MNHEY and SVGAGI. CDR3 loop: CASSYGRYQPQHF. In DNA form, the CDR3 reads TGTGCCAGCAGTTACGGCCGATATCAGCCCCAGCATTTT.

The chain recombines TRBV29-1 with TRBJ2-7, with 8 bases fitting TRBD1. Unmatched junction bases numbered 11, after V lost 4 bases and J lost 3 bases. This CDR3 contains 15 residues. CDR1 and CDR2 (germline): SQVTM, ANQGSEA. The CDR3 spells CSVAVGSGGNYEQYF. The DNA of the CDR3 is TGCAGCGTTGCTGTTGGGTCAGGGGGCAACTACGAGCAGTACTTC.